This T cell receptor (beta chain) is drawn from a study of T cell responses to AZD1222 COVID-19 vaccine. At the level of the study: Second doses that came at about 4 or about 12 weeks were put together. Study conclusions and caveats: Spike-wide vaccine-associated CD4 TCRs dominated at 160-218 and 743-854. Most donors were white British and more were female, and clonal diversity was possibly underestimated.

About this clone: Its antigen remains unidentified.

Sequencing was performed with immunoSEQ multiplex PCR; in TCRdb, only in-frame clones are kept and a portion is missing. The sample has 55,000 to 70,000 clones; 60% to 85% are singletons. Trimming took off 0 bases at V and 2 bases at J, with 8 bases between the two ends. This CDR3 region has 15 residues. Germline CDR1 reads SGHAT; CDR2 reads FQNNGV. The receptor was isolated from an adult in good health. J is TRBJ1-5 and V is TRBV11-2; no definite D call. Sequencing was performed on peripheral blood, taken on day 0 of AZD1222 vaccination. As DNA, the CDR3 is TGTGCCAGCAGCTTAGATACGGGTCGCAATCAGCCCCAGCATTTT. This translates into CASSLDTGRNQPQHF.